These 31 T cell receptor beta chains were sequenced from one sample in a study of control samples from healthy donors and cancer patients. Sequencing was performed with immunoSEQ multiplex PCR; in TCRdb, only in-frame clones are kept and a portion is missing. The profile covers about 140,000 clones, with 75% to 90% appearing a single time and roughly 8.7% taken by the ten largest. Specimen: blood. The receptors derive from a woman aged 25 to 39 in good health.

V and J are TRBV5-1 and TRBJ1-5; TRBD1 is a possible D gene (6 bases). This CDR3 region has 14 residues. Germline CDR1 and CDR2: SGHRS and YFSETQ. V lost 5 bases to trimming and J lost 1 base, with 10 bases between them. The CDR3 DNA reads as TGCGCCAGCAGTTCAACAGGGAGCAATCAGCCCCAGCATTTT. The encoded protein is CASSSTGSNQPQHF.

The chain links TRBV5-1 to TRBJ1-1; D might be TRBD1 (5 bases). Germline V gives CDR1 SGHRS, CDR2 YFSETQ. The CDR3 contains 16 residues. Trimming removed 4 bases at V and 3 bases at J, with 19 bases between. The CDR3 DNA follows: TGCGCCAGCAGCCCGAGGCCCGGGGGAGGGGACACTGAAGCTTTCTTT. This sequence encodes CASSPRPGGGDTEAFF.

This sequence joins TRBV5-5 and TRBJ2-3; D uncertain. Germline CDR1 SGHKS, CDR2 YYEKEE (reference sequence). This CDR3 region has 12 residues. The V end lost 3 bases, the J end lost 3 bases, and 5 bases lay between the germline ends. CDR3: CASSSWTDTQYF. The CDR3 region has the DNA TGTGCCAGCAGCTCCTGGACAGATACGCAGTATTTT.

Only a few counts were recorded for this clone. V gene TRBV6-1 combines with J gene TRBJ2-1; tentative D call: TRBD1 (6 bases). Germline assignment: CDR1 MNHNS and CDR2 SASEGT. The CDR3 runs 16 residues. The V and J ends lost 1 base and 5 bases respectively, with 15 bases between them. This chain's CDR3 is CASSEVNRVKNNEQFF. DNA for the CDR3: TGTGCCAGCAGTGAAGTAAACAGGGTGAAAAACAATGAGCAGTTCTTC.

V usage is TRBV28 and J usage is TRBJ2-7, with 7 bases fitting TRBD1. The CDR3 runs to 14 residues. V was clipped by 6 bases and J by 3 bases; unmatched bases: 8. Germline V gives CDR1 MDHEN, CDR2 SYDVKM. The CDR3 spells CASSPGTVLYEQYF. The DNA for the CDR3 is TGTGCCAGCAGCCCCGGGACAGTGCTCTACGAGCAGTACTTC.

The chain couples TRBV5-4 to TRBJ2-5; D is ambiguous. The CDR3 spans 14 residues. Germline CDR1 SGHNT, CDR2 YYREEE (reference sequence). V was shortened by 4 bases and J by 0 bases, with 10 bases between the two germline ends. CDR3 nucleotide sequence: TGTGCCAGCAGCCCAGGCCATGACCAAGAGACCCAGTACTTC. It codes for CASSPGHDQETQYF.

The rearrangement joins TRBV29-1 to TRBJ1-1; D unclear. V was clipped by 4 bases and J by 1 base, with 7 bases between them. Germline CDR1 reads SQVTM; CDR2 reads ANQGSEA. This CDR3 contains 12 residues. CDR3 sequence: CSVGGGNTEAFF. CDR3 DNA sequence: TGCAGCGTTGGCGGCGGGAACACTGAAGCTTTCTTT.

This chain's CDR3 is CASSLQQGGNEKLFF. CDR3 coding DNA: TGTGCCAGCTCACTACAACAGGGTGGGAATGAAAAACTGTTTTTT. This chain joins TRBV18 and TRBJ1-4, with D possibly matching TRBD1 (6 bases). There are 15 residues in the CDR3. Per the germline V gene, CDR1 is KGHSH and CDR2 is LQKENI. V was trimmed by 4 bases and J by 5 bases, leaving 14 bases between them.

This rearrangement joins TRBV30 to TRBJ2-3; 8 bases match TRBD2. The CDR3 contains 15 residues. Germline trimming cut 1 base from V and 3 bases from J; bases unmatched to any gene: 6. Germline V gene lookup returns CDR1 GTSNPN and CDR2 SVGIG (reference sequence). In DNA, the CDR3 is TGTGCCTGGAGTGCGGGAGGGGGAGGGACAGATACGCAGTATTTT. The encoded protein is CAWSAGGGGTDTQYF.

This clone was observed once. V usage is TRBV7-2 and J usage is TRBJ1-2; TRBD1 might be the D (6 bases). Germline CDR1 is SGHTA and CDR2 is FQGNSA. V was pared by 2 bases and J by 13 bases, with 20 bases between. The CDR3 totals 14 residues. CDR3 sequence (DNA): TGTGCCAGCAGCTTATCTGTGGGGACACCTGAAAGCACCTTC. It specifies CASSLSVGTPESTF.

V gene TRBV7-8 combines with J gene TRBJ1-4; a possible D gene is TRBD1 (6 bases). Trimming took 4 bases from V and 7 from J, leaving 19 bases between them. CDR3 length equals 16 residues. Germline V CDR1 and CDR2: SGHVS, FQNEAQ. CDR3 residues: CASSWDTPPLGEKLFF. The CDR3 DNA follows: TGTGCCAGCAGCTGGGACACCCCGCCCTTGGGTGAAAAACTGTTTTTT.

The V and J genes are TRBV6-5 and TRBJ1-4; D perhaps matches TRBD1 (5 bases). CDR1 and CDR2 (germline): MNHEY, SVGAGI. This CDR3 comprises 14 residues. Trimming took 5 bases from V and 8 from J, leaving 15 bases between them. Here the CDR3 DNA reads TGTGCCAGCAGTCCCCGATCAGAGGGGGAAAAACTGTTTTTT. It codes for CASSPRSEGEKLFF.

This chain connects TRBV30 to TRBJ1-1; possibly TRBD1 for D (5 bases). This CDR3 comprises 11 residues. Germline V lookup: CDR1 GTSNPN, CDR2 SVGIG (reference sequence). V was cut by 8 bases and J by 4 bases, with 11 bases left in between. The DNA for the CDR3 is TGTGCCCGGGGCGGGGGCACTGAAGCTTTCTTT. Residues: CARGGGTEAFF. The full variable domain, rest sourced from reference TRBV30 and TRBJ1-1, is SQTIHQWPATLVQPVGSPLSLECTVEGTSNPNLYWYRQAAGRGLQLLFYSVGIGQISSEVPQNLSASRPQDRQFILSSKKLLLSDSGFYLCARGGGTEAFFGQGTRLTVV.

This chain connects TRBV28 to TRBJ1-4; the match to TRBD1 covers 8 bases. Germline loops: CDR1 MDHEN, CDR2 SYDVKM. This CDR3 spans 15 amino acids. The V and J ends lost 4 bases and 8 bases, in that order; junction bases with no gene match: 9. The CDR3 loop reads CASSSPSGGGEKLFF. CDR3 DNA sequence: TGTGCCAGCAGTTCCCCCTCAGGGGGCGGAGAAAAACTGTTTTTT.

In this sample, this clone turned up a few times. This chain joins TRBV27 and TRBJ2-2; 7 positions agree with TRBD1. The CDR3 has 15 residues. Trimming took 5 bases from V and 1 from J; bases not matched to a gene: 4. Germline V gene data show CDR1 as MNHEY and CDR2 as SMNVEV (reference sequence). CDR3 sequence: CASSQGDRNTGELFF. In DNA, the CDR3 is TGTGCCAGCAGTCAGGGGGACCGGAACACCGGGGAGCTGTTTTTT.

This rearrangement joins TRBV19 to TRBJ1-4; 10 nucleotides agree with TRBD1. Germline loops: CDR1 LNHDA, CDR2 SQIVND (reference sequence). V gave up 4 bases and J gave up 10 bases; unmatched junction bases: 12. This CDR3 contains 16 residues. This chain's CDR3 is CASSTGTGDFTAKLFF. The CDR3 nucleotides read TGTGCCAGTAGTACCGGGACAGGGGATTTTACGGCAAAACTGTTTTTT.

Here the CDR3 DNA reads TGTGCCAGCAGTTTATATGGAGGGAACGAGCAGTACTTC. Translating gives CASSLYGGNEQYF. J is TRBJ2-7 and V is TRBV12-3 or TRBV12-4; D may be TRBD2 (6 bases). The CDR3 covers 13 residues. The V gene lost 2 bases and the J gene lost 5 bases, with 10 bases spanning the gap.

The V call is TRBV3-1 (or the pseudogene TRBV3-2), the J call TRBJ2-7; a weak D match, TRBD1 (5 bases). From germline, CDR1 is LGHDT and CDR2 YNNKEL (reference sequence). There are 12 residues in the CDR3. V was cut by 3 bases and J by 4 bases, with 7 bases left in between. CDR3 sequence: CASSHRQYEQYF. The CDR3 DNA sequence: TGTGCCAGCAGCCACCGACAGTACGAGCAGTACTTC.

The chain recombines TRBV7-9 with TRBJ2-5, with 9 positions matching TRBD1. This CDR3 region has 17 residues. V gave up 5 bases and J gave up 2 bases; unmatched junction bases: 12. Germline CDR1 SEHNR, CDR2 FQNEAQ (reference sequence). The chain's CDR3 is CASSHLTGGVLQETQYF. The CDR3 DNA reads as TGTGCCAGCAGCCACTTGACAGGGGGGGTCTTACAAGAGACCCAGTACTTC.

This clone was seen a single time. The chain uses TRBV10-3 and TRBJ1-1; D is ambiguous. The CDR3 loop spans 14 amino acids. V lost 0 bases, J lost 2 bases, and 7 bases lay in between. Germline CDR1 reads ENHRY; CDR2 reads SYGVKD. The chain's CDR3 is CAISESPGNTEAFF. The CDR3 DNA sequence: TGTGCCATCAGTGAGTCACCAGGTAACACTGAAGCTTTCTTT.

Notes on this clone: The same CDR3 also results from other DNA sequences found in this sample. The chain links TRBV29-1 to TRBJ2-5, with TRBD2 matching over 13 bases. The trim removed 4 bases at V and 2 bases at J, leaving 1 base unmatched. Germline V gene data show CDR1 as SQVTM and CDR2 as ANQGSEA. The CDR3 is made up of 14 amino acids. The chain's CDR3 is CSVGGLAGQETQYF. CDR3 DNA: TGCAGCGTTGGGGGACTAGCGGGACAAGAGACCCAGTACTTC.

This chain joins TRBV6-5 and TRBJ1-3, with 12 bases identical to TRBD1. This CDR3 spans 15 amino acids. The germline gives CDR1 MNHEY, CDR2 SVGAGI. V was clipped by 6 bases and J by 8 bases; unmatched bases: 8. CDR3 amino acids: CASRPGTGGGYTIYF. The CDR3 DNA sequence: TGTGCCAGCAGGCCAGGGACAGGGGGCGGATACACCATATATTTT.

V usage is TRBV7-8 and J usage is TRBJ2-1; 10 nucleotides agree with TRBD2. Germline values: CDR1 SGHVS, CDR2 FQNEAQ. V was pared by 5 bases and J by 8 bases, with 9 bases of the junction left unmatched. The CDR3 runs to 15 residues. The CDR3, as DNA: TGTGCCAGCAGCCTGCGGGCTAGCGGGAGTGATGAGCAGTTCTTC. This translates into CASSLRASGSDEQFF.

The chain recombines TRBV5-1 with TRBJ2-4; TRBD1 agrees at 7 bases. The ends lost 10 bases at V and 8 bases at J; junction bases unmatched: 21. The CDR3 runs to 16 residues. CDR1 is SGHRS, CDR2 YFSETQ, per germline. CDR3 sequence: CACARGGATFPDIQYF. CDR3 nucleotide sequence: TGCGCCTGCGCGCGAGGGGGCGCAACATTTCCGGACATTCAGTACTTC.

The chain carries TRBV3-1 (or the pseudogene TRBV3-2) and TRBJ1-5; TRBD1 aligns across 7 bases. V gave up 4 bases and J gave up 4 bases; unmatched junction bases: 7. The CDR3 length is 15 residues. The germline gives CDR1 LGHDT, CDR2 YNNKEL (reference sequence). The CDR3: CASSPSNRGNQPQHF. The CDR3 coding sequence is TGTGCCAGCAGCCCCTCAAACAGGGGTAATCAGCCCCAGCATTTT.

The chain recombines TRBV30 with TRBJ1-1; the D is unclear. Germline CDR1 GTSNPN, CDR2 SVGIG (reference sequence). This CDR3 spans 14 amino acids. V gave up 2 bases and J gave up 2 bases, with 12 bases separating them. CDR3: CAWSLLQVNTEAFF. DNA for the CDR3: TGTGCCTGGAGTCTACTGCAGGTCAACACTGAAGCTTTCTTT.

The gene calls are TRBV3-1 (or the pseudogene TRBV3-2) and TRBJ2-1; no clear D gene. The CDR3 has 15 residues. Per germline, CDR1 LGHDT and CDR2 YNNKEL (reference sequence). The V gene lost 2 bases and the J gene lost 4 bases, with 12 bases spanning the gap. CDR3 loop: CASSQTGPEYNEQFF. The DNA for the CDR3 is TGTGCCAGCAGCCAAACGGGCCCCGAGTACAATGAGCAGTTCTTC.

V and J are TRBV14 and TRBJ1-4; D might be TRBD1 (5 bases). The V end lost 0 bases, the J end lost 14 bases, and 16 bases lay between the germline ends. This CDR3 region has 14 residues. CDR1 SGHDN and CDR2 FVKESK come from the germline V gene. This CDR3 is CASSQDPGTPHLFF. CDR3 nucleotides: TGTGCCAGCAGCCAAGATCCCGGGACCCCTCATCTGTTTTTT.

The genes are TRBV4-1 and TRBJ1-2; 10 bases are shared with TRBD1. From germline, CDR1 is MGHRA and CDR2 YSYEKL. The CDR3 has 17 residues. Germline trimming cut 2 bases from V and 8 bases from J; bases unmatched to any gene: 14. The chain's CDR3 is CASSQQDGTGVGRGYTF. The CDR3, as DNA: TGCGCCAGCAGCCAACAAGATGGGACAGGGGTTGGAAGAGGCTACACCTTC.

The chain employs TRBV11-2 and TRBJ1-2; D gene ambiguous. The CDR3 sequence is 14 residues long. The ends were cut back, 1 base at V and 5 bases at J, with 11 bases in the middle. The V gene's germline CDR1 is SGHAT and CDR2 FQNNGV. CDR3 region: CASSLGEGIYGYTF. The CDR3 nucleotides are TGTGCCAGCAGCTTAGGGGAGGGCATTTATGGCTACACCTTC.

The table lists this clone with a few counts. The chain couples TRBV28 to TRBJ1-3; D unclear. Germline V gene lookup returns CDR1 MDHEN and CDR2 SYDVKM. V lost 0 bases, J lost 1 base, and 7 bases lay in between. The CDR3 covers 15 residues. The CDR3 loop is CASSLWPVSGNTIYF. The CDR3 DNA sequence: TGTGCCAGCAGTTTATGGCCAGTGTCTGGAAACACCATATATTTT. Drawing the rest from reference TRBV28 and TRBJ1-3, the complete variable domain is DVKVTQSSRYLVKRTGEKVFLECVQDMDHENMFWYRQDPGLGLRLIYFSYDVKMKEKGDIPEGYSVSREKKERFSLILESASTNQTSMYLCASSLWPVSGNTIYFGEGSWLTVV.